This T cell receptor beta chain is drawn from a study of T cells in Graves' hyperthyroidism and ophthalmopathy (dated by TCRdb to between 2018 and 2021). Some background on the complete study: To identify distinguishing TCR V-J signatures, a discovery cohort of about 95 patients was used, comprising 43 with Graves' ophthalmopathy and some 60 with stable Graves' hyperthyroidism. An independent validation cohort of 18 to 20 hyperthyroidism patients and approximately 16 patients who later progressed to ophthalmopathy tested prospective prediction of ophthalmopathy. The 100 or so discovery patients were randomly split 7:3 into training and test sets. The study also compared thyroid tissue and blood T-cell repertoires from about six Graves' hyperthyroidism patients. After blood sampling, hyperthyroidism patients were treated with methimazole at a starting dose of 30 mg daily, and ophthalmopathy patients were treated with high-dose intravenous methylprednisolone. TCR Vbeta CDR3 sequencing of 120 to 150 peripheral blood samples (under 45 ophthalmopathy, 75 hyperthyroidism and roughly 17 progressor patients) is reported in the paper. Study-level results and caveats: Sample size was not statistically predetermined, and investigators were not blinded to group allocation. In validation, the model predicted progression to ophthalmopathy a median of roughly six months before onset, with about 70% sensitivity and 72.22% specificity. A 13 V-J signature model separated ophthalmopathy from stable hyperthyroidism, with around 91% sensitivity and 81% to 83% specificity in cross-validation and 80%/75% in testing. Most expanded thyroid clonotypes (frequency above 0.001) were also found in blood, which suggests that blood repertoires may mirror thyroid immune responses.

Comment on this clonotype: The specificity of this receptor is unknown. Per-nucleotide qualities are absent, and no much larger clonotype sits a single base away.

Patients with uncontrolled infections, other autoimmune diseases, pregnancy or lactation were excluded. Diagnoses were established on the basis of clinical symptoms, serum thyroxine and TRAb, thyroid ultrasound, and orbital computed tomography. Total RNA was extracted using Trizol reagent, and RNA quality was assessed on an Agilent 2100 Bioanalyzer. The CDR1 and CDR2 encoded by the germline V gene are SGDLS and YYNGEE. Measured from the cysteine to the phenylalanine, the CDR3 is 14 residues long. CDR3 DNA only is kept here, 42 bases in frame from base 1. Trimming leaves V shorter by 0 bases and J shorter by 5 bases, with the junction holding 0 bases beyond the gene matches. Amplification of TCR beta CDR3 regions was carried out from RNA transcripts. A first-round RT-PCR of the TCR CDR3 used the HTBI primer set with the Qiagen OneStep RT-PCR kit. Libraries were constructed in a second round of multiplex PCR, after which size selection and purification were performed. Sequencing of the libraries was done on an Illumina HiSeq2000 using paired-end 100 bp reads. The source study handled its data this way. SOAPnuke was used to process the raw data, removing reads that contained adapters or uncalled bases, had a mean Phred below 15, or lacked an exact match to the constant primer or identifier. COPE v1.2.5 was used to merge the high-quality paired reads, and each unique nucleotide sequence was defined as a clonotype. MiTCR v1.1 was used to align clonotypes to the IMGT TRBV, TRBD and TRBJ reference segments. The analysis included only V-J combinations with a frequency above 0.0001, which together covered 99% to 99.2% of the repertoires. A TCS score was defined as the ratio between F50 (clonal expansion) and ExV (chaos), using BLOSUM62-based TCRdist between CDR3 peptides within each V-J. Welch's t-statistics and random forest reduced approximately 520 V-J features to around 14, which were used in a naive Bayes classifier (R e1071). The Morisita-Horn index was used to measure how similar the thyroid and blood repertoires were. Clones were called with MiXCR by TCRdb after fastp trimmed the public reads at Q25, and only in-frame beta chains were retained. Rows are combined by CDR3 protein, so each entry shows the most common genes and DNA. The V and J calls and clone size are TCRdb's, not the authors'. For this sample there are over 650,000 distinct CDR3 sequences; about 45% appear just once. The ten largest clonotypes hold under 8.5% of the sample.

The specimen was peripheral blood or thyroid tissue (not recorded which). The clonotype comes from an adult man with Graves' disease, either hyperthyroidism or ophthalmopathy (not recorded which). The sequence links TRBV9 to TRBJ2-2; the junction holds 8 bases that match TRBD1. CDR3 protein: CASSVGTGTGELFF. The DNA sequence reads TGTGCCAGCAGCGTAGGGACAGGGACCGGGGAGCTGTTTTTT.